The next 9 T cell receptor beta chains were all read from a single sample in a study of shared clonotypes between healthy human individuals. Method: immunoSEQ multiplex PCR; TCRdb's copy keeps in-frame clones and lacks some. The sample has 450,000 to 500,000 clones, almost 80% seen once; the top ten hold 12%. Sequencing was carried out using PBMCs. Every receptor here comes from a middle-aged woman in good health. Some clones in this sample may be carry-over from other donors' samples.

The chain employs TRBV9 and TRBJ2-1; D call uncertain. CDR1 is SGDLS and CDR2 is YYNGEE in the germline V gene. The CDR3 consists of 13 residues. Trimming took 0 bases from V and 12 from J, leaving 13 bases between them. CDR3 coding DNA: TGTGCCAGCAGCGTAGAAGGCCCAGAAGGGCAGTTCTTC. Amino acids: CASSVEGPEGQFF. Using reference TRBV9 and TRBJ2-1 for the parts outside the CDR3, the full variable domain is DSGVTQTPKHLITATGQRVTLRCSPRSGDLSVYWYQQSLDQGLQFLIQYYNGEERAKGNILERFSAQQFPDLHSELNLSSLELGDSALYFCASSVEGPEGQFFGPGTRLTVL.

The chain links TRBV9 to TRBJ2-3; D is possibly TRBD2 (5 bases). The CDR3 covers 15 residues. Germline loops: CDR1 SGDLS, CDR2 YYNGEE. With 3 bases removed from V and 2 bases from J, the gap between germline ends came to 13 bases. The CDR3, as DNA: TGTGCCAGCAGCGCTAATATAGCGCCCACAGATACGCAGTATTTT. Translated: CASSANIAPTDTQYF.

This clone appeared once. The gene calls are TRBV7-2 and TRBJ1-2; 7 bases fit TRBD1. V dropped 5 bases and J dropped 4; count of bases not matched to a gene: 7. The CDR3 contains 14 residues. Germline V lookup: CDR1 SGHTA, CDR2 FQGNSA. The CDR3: CASSATPGGYGYTF. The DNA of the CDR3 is TGTGCCAGCAGCGCAACCCCAGGGGGCTATGGCTACACCTTC.

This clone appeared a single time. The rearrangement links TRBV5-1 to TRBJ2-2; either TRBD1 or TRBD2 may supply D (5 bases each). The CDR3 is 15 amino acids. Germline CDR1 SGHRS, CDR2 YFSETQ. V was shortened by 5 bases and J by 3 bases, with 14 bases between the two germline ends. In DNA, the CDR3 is TGCGCCAGCAGGCCCGGGACGGTCGACACCGGGGAGCTGTTTTTT. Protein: CASRPGTVDTGELFF.

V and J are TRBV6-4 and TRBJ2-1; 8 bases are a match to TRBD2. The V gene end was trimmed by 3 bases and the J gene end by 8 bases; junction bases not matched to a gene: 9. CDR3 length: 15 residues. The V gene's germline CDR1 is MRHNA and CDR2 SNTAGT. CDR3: CASSDTGRATDEQFF. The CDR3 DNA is TGTGCCAGCAGTGATACCGGGAGGGCGACAGATGAGCAGTTCTTC.

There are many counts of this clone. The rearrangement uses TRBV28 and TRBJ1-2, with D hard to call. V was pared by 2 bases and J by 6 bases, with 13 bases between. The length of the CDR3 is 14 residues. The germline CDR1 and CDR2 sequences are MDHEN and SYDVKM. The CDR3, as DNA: TGTGCCAGCAGTTTAGGAGCGGAGAGCAATGGCTACACCTTC. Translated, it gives CASSLGAESNGYTF.

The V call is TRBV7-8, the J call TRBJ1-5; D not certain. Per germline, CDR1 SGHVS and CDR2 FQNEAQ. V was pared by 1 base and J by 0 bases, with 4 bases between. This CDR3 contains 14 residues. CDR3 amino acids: CASSLDGSNQPQHF. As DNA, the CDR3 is TGTGCCAGCAGCTTAGACGGTAGCAATCAGCCCCAGCATTTT.

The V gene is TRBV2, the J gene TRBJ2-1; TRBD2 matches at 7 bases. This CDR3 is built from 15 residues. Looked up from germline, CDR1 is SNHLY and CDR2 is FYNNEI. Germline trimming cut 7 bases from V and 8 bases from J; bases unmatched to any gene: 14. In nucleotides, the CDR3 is TGTGCCAGCACCTCCGGGACTACCTCTTTCGATGAGCAGTTCTTC. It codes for CASTSGTTSFDEQFF.

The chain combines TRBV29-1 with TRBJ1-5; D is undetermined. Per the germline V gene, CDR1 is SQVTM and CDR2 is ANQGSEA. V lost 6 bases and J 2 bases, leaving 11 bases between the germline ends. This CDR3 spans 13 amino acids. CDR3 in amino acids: CSVGINGNQPQHF. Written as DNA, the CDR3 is TGCAGCGTGGGGATTAATGGCAATCAGCCCCAGCATTTT.